A selection of T cell receptor beta chains follows, all from one sample in a study of T cells in Graves' hyperthyroidism and ophthalmopathy. In TCRdb, the multiplex PCR reads were re-called with MiXCR into one record per CDR3 protein. The sample carries 300,000 to 450,000 distinct CDR3 sequences, about 13% recorded once. Sequencing was done on a sample of blood. The receptors derive from a woman aged 18-35 years with Graves' hyperthyroidism. Both conserved end residues are part of each CDR3. The order of the fields is V gene, J gene, clone size, D gene, CDR3 protein, CDR3 DNA. D genes are given only for firm matches. Expanded clones are given a class, and other clones once, few, many or no size at all.

TRBV24-1	TRBJ1-2	NA	TRBD1	CATSDGDSLYGYTF	TGTGCCACCAGTGATGGGGACAGCCTCTATGGCTACACCTTC
TRBV7-6	TRBJ2-2	NA	NA	CASSSWGRDTGELFF	TGTGCCAGCAGCTCCTGGGGTAGGGACACCGGGGAGCTGTTTTTT
TRBV28	TRBJ2-1	many	TRBD2	CASSETSGQFF	TGTGCCAGCAGTGAGACTAGCGGGCAGTTCTTC
TRBV15	TRBJ1-3	few	NA	CATSRGGLDTIYF	TGTGCCACCAGCAGAGGCGGCTTGGACACCATATATTTT
TRBV7-2	TRBJ2-2	NA	TRBD2	CASTRTSGNTGELFF	TGTGCCAGCACCCGGACTAGCGGGAACACCGGGGAGCTGTTTTTT
TRBV12-3/TRBV12-4	TRBJ1-1	many	TRBD1	CASSFKGAGGKTEAFF	TGTGCCAGCAGTTTTAAGGGGGCTGGAGGAAAAACTGAAGCTTTCTTT
TRBV6-2/TRBV6-3	TRBJ2-1	many	NA	CASSYRPKYSYNEQFF	TGTGCCAGCAGTTATCGGCCAAAATACTCCTACAATGAGCAGTTCTTC
TRBV6-6	TRBJ1-2	many	TRBD1	CASSYGGTEYGYTF	TGTGCCAGCAGTTACGGAGGGACAGAGTACGGCTACACCTTC
TRBV5-4	TRBJ2-2	NA	TRBD2	CASSLRGGFNTGELFF	TGTGCCAGCAGCTTGCGCGGGGGGTTCAACACCGGGGAGCTGTTTTTT
TRBV9	TRBJ2-5	many	NA	CASSVEAVGRETQYF	TGTGCCAGCAGCGTAGAGGCGGTGGGGAGGGAGACCCAGTACTTC
TRBV6-1	TRBJ2-7	NA	NA	CASKSGSHERYF	TGTGCCAGCAAGTCAGGGTCTCACGAGCGGTACTTC
TRBV3-1	TRBJ2-1	many	NA	CASSLPPDPFF	TGTGCCAGCAGCCTACCTCCCGATCCGTTCTTC
TRBV6-1	TRBJ2-1	few	TRBD2	CASGTSGSPQFF	TGTGCCAGCGGAACAAGCGGGAGTCCGCAGTTCTTC
TRBV20-1	TRBJ2-7	many	NA	CSAQKGGSYEQYF	TGCAGTGCTCAAAAGGGGGGTTCCTACGAGCAGTACTTC
TRBV28	TRBJ2-7	NA	NA	CASSLDLGEQYF	TGTGCCAGCAGTTTAGACCTTGGGGAGCAGTACTTC
TRBV6-1	TRBJ1-5	many	NA	CASSRPQDSNQPQHF	TGTGCCAGCAGTAGGCCTCAAGATAGCAATCAGCCCCAGCATTTT
TRBV11-2	TRBJ2-1	NA	TRBD2	CASSLGTSGYEQFF	TGTGCCAGCAGCCTGGGGACTAGCGGATATGAGCAGTTCTTC
TRBV7-3	TRBJ1-1	NA	NA	CANSLPGKTEAFF	TGTGCCAACAGCCTCCCCGGGAAGACTGAAGCTTTCTTT
TRBV20-1	TRBJ1-2	NA	NA	CSAKIGTGRGYTF	TGCAGTGCAAAGATCGGGACCGGACGGGGCTACACCTTC
TRBV7-9	TRBJ2-3	NA	TRBD1	CASSTDPGQSPYTQYF	TGTGCCAGCAGCACCGACCCGGGACAGTCCCCCTATACGCAGTATTTT
TRBV18	TRBJ1-2	NA	NA	CASSPGVGGDYGYTF	TGTGCCAGCTCACCCGGGGTCGGGGGTGACTATGGCTACACCTTC
TRBV29-1	TRBJ2-1	many	NA	CSVTISAGSKFF	TGCAGCGTTACGATTTCCGCGGGGAGTAAGTTCTTC
TRBV2	TRBJ2-7	few	NA	CATRDPVYEQYF	TGTGCCACCCGGGATCCTGTCTACGAGCAGTACTTC
TRBV6-1	TRBJ1-5	many	NA	CASSVGINQPQHF	TGTGCCAGCAGTGTAGGGATCAATCAGCCCCAGCATTTT
TRBV6-4	TRBJ2-3	few	TRBD2	CASSRTGEGTQYF	TGTGCCAGCAGTCGGACGGGGGAGGGTACGCAGTATTTT
TRBV5-1	TRBJ1-2	few	NA	CASSLDRGNYGHTF	TGCGCCAGCAGCTTAGACCGGGGCAACTATGGCCACACCTTC
TRBV6-1	TRBJ1-1	many	NA	CASSTSGDLVAFF	TGTGCCAGCAGCACCTCGGGGGACCTGGTCGCTTTCTTT
TRBV5-5	TRBJ1-4	many	NA	CASSRDTWNEKLFF	TGTGCCAGCAGCCGGGACACTTGGAATGAAAAACTGTTTTTT
TRBV30	TRBJ1-1	many	NA	CACSWGETEAFF	TGTGCCTGTTCCTGGGGGGAAACTGAAGCTTTCTTT
TRBV14	TRBJ2-7	many	TRBD2	CASSQVAGGTFVEQYF	TGTGCCAGCAGCCAAGTTGCGGGAGGCACCTTCGTCGAGCAGTACTTC
TRBV7-9	TRBJ2-3	many	NA	CASSSSATSTDTQYF	TGTGCCAGCAGCTCATCGGCCACTAGCACAGATACGCAGTATTTT
TRBV20-1	TRBJ1-6	many	NA	CSVLSWDNSPLHF	TGCAGTGTGTTGAGTTGGGATAATTCACCCCTCCACTTT
TRBV20-1	TRBJ2-1	many	NA	CSARAGIWNNEQFF	TGCAGTGCTAGAGCAGGGATCTGGAACAATGAGCAGTTCTTC
TRBV7-2	TRBJ2-5	many	NA	CASSIVLGLSVGETQYF	TGTGCCAGCAGCATTGTACTAGGCCTGTCGGTTGGAGAGACCCAGTACTTC
TRBV4-1	TRBJ2-7	NA	TRBD1	CASSTGWTYEQYF	TGCGCCAGTTCGACAGGGTGGACCTACGAGCAGTACTTC
TRBV5-1	TRBJ1-2	few	NA	CASSFEGPSGGYTF	TGCGCCAGCAGCTTTGAGGGGCCAAGCGGTGGCTACACCTTC
TRBV28	TRBJ2-1	many	TRBD2	CASSSDSGGYEQFF	TGTGCCAGCAGTTCCGATAGCGGGGGCTATGAGCAGTTCTTC
TRBV11-2	TRBJ2-7	many	NA	CASSLGAGTYEQYF	TGTGCCAGCAGCTTAGGCGCAGGGACCTACGAGCAGTACTTC
TRBV10-3	TRBJ1-1	many	TRBD1	CASRPGQGVTEAFF	TGTGCCTCCAGACCGGGACAGGGTGTCACTGAAGCTTTCTTT
TRBV5-6	TRBJ1-1	NA	NA	CASSFYSGANTEAFF	TGTGCCAGCAGCTTTTACTCGGGGGCGAACACTGAAGCTTTCTTT
TRBV7-2	TRBJ2-1	many	TRBD2	CASSLVTSGYNEQFF	TGTGCCAGCAGCTTAGTAACTAGCGGGTACAATGAGCAGTTCTTC
TRBV12-3/TRBV12-4	TRBJ2-2	many	NA	CASRLPGTGELFF	TGTGCCAGCAGGCTACCAGGCACCGGGGAGCTGTTTTTT
TRBV20-1	TRBJ1-2	many	TRBD1	CSPRVQGADYGYTF	TGCAGCCCTAGAGTCCAGGGGGCGGACTATGGCTACACCTTC
TRBV29-1	TRBJ1-1	many	NA	CSVGGVNTEAFF	TGCAGCGTGGGAGGGGTGAACACTGAAGCTTTCTTT
TRBV24-1	TRBJ2-1	many	NA	CATSDVTRISEQFF	TGTGCCACCAGTGACGTGACTAGAATATCTGAGCAGTTCTTC
TRBV7-2	TRBJ2-1	NA	TRBD2	CASSQLAGDDNEQFF	TGTGCCAGCAGCCAACTAGCGGGAGATGACAATGAGCAGTTCTTC
TRBV11-1	TRBJ1-2	many	NA	CASSPSGNYGYTF	TGTGCCAGCAGCCCCTCAGGGAACTATGGCTACACCTTC